The 19 T cell receptor beta chains below come from one sample, sequenced in a study of immune evolution from preneoplasia to lung adenocarcinoma. Profiling relied on immunoSEQ multiplex PCR, and the TCRdb table lists in-frame clones only, not all of them. The profile shows more than 9,000 clones, around four fifths of them singletons. The sequencing sample was made of FFPE minimally invasive lung adenocarcinoma tissue. The receptors originated from a person aged 70 to 79 with lung adenocarcinoma.

With regard to this clone: One junction end does not reproduce the germline sequence, and a read error may be involved. At the DNA level, this CDR3 is encoded by other sequences in the same sample as well. V and J are TRBV5-1 and TRBJ2-7, with D possibly being TRBD2 (6 bases). The CDR3 has 13 amino acids. Germline lookup yields CDR1 SGHRS and CDR2 YFSETQ. CDR3 sequence reads: CASSLGTDYEQYF. The CDR3 DNA follows: TGCGCCAGCAGCTTAGGGACTGATTACGAGCAGTATTTC. Complete variable domain (other parts from reference TRBV5-1 and TRBJ2-7): KAGVTQTPRYLIKTRGQQVTLSCSPISGHRSVSWYQQTPGQGLQFLFEYFSETQRNKGNFPGRFSGRQFSNSRSEMNVSTLELGDSALYLCASSLGTDYEQYFGPGTRLTVT.

This sequence joins TRBV28 and TRBJ1-2, with 7 positions matching TRBD1. Germline V lookup: CDR1 MDHEN, CDR2 SYDVKM. V trimming: 6 bases; J trimming: 1 base; junction bases outside the gene matches: 5. This CDR3 is built from 14 residues. The CDR3 spells CASRRGTVNYGYTF. The CDR3 DNA sequence: TGTGCCAGCAGAAGAGGGACAGTTAACTATGGCTACACCTTC.

This chain connects TRBV6-1 to TRBJ1-2; TRBD1 agrees at 11 bases. Trimming took 6 bases from V and 6 from J; bases not matched to a gene: 6. The CDR3 runs 14 residues. Germline CDR1 is MNHNS and CDR2 is SASEGT. The DNA of the CDR3 is TGTGCCAGCAGAGGGGGACAGGGGGTGGATGGCTACACCTTC. Its translation: CASRGGQGVDGYTF.

This rearrangement joins TRBV19 to TRBJ1-5, with D unclear. Germline V CDR1 and CDR2: LNHDA, SQIVND (reference sequence). The CDR3 has 13 amino acids. Trimming cost V 5 bases and J 3 bases, with 8 bases left between them. This CDR3 is CASSGDLNQPQHF. For the CDR3, the DNA is TGTGCCAGTAGTGGAGACCTCAATCAGCCCCAGCATTTT.

The rearrangement uses TRBV27 and TRBJ2-1; 10 nucleotides align to TRBD2. Germline-derived CDR1 and CDR2 are MNHEY and SMNVEV (reference sequence). V lost 7 bases and J lost 4; bases outside the gene matches: 7. The CDR3 totals 15 residues. CDR3 amino acids: CASNSVAGGYNEQFF. The CDR3 DNA reads as TGTGCCAGCAATTCAGTAGCGGGAGGATACAATGAGCAGTTCTTC.

The V call is TRBV6-4, the J call TRBJ2-6; unclear D gene. Looked up from germline, CDR1 is MRHNA and CDR2 is SNTAGT. This CDR3 spans 16 amino acids. Trimming left V 6 bases short and J 0 bases short, with 12 bases between. This CDR3 is CASRPRSDSGANVLTF. CDR3 nucleotide sequence: TGTGCCAGCAGACCCCGGTCTGACTCTGGGGCCAACGTCCTGACTTTC.

This clone has only a few counts. The rearrangement uses TRBV28 and TRBJ2-2; 11 nucleotides agree with TRBD1. CDR3 length: 17 amino acids. V was pared by 0 bases and J by 0 bases, with 0 bases of the junction left unmatched. CDR1 is MDHEN and CDR2 is SYDVKM in the germline V gene. The CDR3 DNA reads as TGTGCCAGCAGTTTATGGGGACAGGGGGCGAACACCGGGGAGCTGTTTTTT. As protein: CASSLWGQGANTGELFF.

The rearrangement joins TRBV9 to TRBJ1-3, with D unresolved. Germline CDR1 SGDLS, CDR2 YYNGEE. Trimming removed 0 bases at V and 3 bases at J, with 7 bases between. This CDR3 spans 14 amino acids. In nucleotides, the CDR3 is TGTGCCAGCAGCGTAGCAGTTGGTGGAAACACCATATATTTT. It specifies CASSVAVGGNTIYF.

The genes are TRBV6-5 and TRBJ2-4, with D perhaps TRBD1 (5 bases). This CDR3 contains 14 residues. CDR1 MNHEY and CDR2 SVGAGI come from the germline V gene. Trimming took 2 bases from V and 6 from J, leaving 11 bases between them. For the CDR3, the DNA is TGTGCCAGCAGTTACGGCGTAGGGGTAAACATTCAGTACTTC. This gives the protein CASSYGVGVNIQYF.

J is TRBJ2-7 and V is TRBV2; 12 bases are a match to TRBD1. Germline loops: CDR1 SNHLY, CDR2 FYNNEI. This CDR3 contains 14 residues. V lost 1 base to trimming and J lost 6 bases; unmatched junction nucleotides: 1. For the CDR3, the DNA is TGTGCCAGCAGTGAAGTGGGACAGGGGGCCGAGCAGTACTTC. Translation gives CASSEVGQGAEQYF.

The V call is TRBV27, the J call TRBJ1-2; 8 nucleotides agree with TRBD1. The V gene end was trimmed by 2 bases and the J gene end by 4 bases; junction bases not matched to a gene: 12. Germline V lookup: CDR1 MNHEY, CDR2 SMNVEV (reference sequence). The length of the CDR3 is 17 residues. CDR3 sequence: CASSLRRTGSSIYGYTF. CDR3 bases: TGTGCCAGCAGTTTACGCCGGACAGGGTCCAGTATCTATGGCTACACCTTC.

The V call is TRBV7-9, the J call TRBJ2-1; TRBD2 matches 12 bases. This CDR3 has 16 amino acids. V was clipped by 3 bases and J by 10 bases; unmatched bases: 10. Looked up from germline, CDR1 is SEHNR and CDR2 is FQNEAQ (reference sequence). For the CDR3, the DNA is TGTGCCAGCAGCTTGGGTCCTAGCGGGGGGGCTAGGGAGCAGTTCTTC. Amino acids: CASSLGPSGGAREQFF.

The chain combines TRBV5-8 with TRBJ2-3, with TRBD1 matching 7 bases. The germline gives CDR1 SGHTS, CDR2 YDEGEE. The CDR3 sequence is 14 residues long. The junction had 3 bases not matched to a gene; V was cut back by 2 bases and J by 3 bases. This chain's CDR3 is CASSLGQATDTQYF. CDR3 DNA: TGTGCCAGCAGCTTAGGACAGGCTACAGATACGCAGTATTTT.

This clone was recorded once. The DNA of the CDR3 is TGTGCCAGCTCCGATAACTCAGGGGAAAGTGGCTACACCTTC. It codes for CASSDNSGESGYTF. The V call is TRBV18, the J call TRBJ1-2; perhaps TRBD1 as D (6 bases). Trimming stripped 6 bases from V and 7 bases from J, with 18 bases between. CDR1 is KGHSH and CDR2 is LQKENI in the germline V gene. The CDR3 contains 14 residues.

This chain connects TRBV5-1 to TRBJ1-3; D unresolved. Deletions cut 0 bases from V and 0 bases from J, with 4 bases between. Germline assignment: CDR1 SGHRS and CDR2 YFSETQ. The CDR3 is made up of 14 amino acids. The CDR3 nucleotides are TGCGCCAGCAGCTTGGGTATCTCTGGAAACACCATATATTTT. This codes for CASSLGISGNTIYF.

V gene TRBV21-1 combines with J gene TRBJ1-6; TRBD1, as called in the table, went unchecked against the DNA. TRBV21-1 is a known pseudogene. The CDR3 sequence is 13 residues long. CDR3 sequence: CATEGGPNSPLHF. The DNA for the CDR3 is TGTGCCACCGAAGGGGGTCCGAATTCACCCCTCCACTTT.

This chain links TRBV11-2 with TRBJ2-5, with 7 bases that match TRBD2. V lost 5 bases, J lost 5 bases, and 8 bases stayed unmatched. This CDR3 spans 14 amino acids. Germline lookup yields CDR1 SGHAT and CDR2 FQNNGV. CDR3 sequence (DNA): TGTGCCAGCAGCCGGACGGGGGGTAGGGAGACCCAGTACTTC. Protein: CASSRTGGRETQYF.

The rearrangement uses TRBV29-1 and TRBJ1-2, with 10 positions matching TRBD1. Per germline, CDR1 SQVTM and CDR2 ANQGSEA. This CDR3 region has 11 residues. The junction had 3 bases not matched to a gene; V was cut back by 6 bases and J by 8 bases. CDR3: CSVGTGDGYTF. As DNA, the CDR3 is TGCAGCGTGGGGACAGGGGACGGCTACACCTTC.

The chain employs TRBV4-2 and TRBJ2-5; 8 bases map to TRBD2. This CDR3 has 15 residues. Germline V gives CDR1 LGHNA, CDR2 YNFKEQ. J gave up 3 bases and V 0 bases, and 3 bases lay outside the gene matches. The CDR3 reads CASSQDWREEETQYF. As DNA, the CDR3 is TGTGCCAGCAGCCAAGATTGGCGGGAGGAAGAGACCCAGTACTTC.